What follows are 17 T cell receptor beta chains derived from one specimen sequenced in a study of OX40 agonist ivuxolimab in advanced cancers. Libraries were built with the immunoSEQ multiplex PCR assay. TCRdb took this table from immuneACCESS and kept in-frame rearrangements with V and J called. Such tables lack part of the clones; where checked against another copy, unresolved V genes explain under half of the gap, and the rest is unexplained. In all, the sample holds about 110,000 clones, and approximately 89% of those were seen once. Of the sample, roughly 1.1% falls within the top ten clones. The sequencing here drew on CD4+ or CD8+ T cells sorted from blood, taken in a trial of the OX40 agonist ivuxolimab. These receptors originate from an adult with an advanced solid tumor such as melanoma, head and neck, liver or kidney cancer.

As DNA, the CDR3 is TGCGCCAGCAGCCAATATTACGGGACAGGGATGAACTATGGCTACACCTTC. This codes for CASSQYYGTGMNYGYTF. This chain uses TRBV4-3 with TRBJ1-2; the match to TRBD1 covers 9 bases. Trimming cost V 2 bases and J 2 bases; bases outside gene matches: 9. CDR3 length equals 17 residues. Germline-derived CDR1 and CDR2 are LGHNA and YSLEER.

The chain employs TRBV15 and TRBJ1-3; D is undetermined. Trimming took off 3 bases at V and 4 bases at J, with 10 bases between the two ends. Germline V lookup: CDR1 LNHNV, CDR2 YYDKDF (reference sequence). This CDR3 contains 14 residues. The CDR3 loop reads CATSSRSSGNTIYF. The CDR3 DNA follows: TGTGCCACCAGCAGTAGGTCGTCGGGAAACACCATATATTTT. Looking up the rest from reference TRBV15 and TRBJ1-3 gives the full variable domain: DAMVIQNPRYQVTQFGKPVTLSCSQTLNHNVMYWYQQKSSQAPKLLFHYYDKDFNNEADTPDNFQSRRPNTSFCFLDIRSPGLGDTAMYLCATSSRSSGNTIYFGEGSWLTVV.

The V call is TRBV7-2, the J call TRBJ1-3; D might be TRBD1 (6 bases). CDR1 and CDR2 (germline): SGHTA, FQGNSA. The V gene lost 5 bases and the J gene lost 0 bases, with 8 bases spanning the gap. There are 14 residues in the CDR3. This chain's CDR3 is CASSTQGSGNTIYF. The CDR3 region has the DNA TGTGCCAGCAGCACACAGGGCTCTGGAAACACCATATATTTT.

The chain combines TRBV4-1 with TRBJ1-5; the D gene is possibly TRBD1 (5 bases). The CDR3 has 13 residues. Germline V gene data show CDR1 as MGHRA and CDR2 as YSYEKL. V lost 7 bases to trimming and J lost 6 bases, with 13 bases between them. CDR3 coding DNA: TGCGCCAGCACCCAGGGCCCGGGTCAGCCCCAGCATTTT. This encodes CASTQGPGQPQHF.

The chain is built from TRBV9 and TRBJ2-7; no definite D call. Germline V CDR1 and CDR2: SGDLS, YYNGEE. Between the trimmed V and J ends, which lost 3 bases and 1 base, there was a span of 11 bases. CDR3 length: 14 amino acids. This CDR3 reads CASSGRTDSYEQYF. The CDR3 region has the DNA TGTGCCAGCAGCGGCCGGACGGATTCCTACGAGCAGTACTTC.

As concerns this clone: Other DNA sequences of this sample code for an identical CDR3. CDR3 DNA sequence: TGTGCCAGCAGTCCCAACTATGGCTACACCTTC. It codes for CASSPNYGYTF. J is TRBJ1-2 and V is TRBV28; D unresolved. Trimming removed 5 bases at V and 2 bases at J, with 3 bases between. Per germline, CDR1 MDHEN and CDR2 SYDVKM. This CDR3 is built from 11 residues.

This clone was picked up one time. This chain links TRBV7-3 with TRBJ2-1, with 7 bases aligning to TRBD1. CDR1 and CDR2 from the germline V gene are SGHTA and FQGTGA. V dropped 3 bases and J dropped 10; count of bases not matched to a gene: 6. The CDR3 runs to 13 residues. The CDR3 region is CASSFLTGTEQFF. The CDR3 coding sequence is TGTGCCAGCAGCTTCCTGACAGGGACCGAGCAGTTCTTC.

The CDR3 protein is CASSVVELAPRSYNEQFF. Written as DNA, the CDR3 is TGTGCCAGCAGCGTAGTAGAACTAGCGCCGCGCTCCTACAATGAGCAGTTCTTC. The rearrangement uses TRBV9 and TRBJ2-1, with 7 nucleotides matching TRBD2. The J segment lost 0 bases and the V segment lost 0 bases, leaving 9 bases of the junction unmatched. This CDR3 has 18 amino acids. From germline, CDR1 is SGDLS and CDR2 YYNGEE. The full variable domain, rest sourced from reference TRBV9 and TRBJ2-1, is DSGVTQTPKHLITATGQRVTLRCSPRSGDLSVYWYQQSLDQGLQFLIQYYNGEERAKGNILERFSAQQFPDLHSELNLSSLELGDSALYFCASSVVELAPRSYNEQFFGPGTRLTVL.

The chain couples TRBV6-5 to TRBJ2-3; D is possibly TRBD1 or TRBD2 (5 bases each). V lost 5 bases to trimming and J lost 2 bases, with 14 bases between them. The CDR3 extends over 15 amino acids. The germline gives CDR1 MNHEY, CDR2 SVGAGI. The CDR3 DNA is TGTGCCAGCAGTGCCTGGGACGGCAACACAGATACGCAGTATTTT. Translated, it gives CASSAWDGNTDTQYF.

The gene calls are TRBV5-1 and TRBJ2-1; no clear D gene. The germline CDR1 and CDR2 sequences are SGHRS and YFSETQ. Deletions cut 4 bases from V and 7 bases from J, with 3 bases between. CDR3 length: 10 amino acids. CDR3 sequence: CASSGNEQFF. The DNA for the CDR3 is TGCGCCAGCAGCGGGAATGAGCAGTTCTTC. Full variable domain (missing parts from reference TRBV5-1 and TRBJ2-1): KAGVTQTPRYLIKTRGQQVTLSCSPISGHRSVSWYQQTPGQGLQFLFEYFSETQRNKGNFPGRFSGRQFSNSRSEMNVSTLELGDSALYLCASSGNEQFFGPGTRLTVL.

The genes are TRBV30 and TRBJ1-2, with D uncertain. CDR1 is GTSNPN, CDR2 SVGIG, per germline (reference sequence). The CDR3 contains 14 residues. V lost 4 bases and J 0 bases, leaving 12 bases between the germline ends. Written as DNA, the CDR3 is TGTGCCTGGATCCGACTGGGAGCTAACTATGGCTACACCTTC. Its protein is CAWIRLGANYGYTF.

V gene TRBV14 combines with J gene TRBJ2-3; no firm D call. The CDR3 is 13 amino acids. V lost 4 bases and J 5 bases, leaving 10 bases between the germline ends. Germline assignment: CDR1 SGHDN and CDR2 FVKESK. In nucleotides, the CDR3 is TGTGCCAGCAGCCGGAATTTAGTAGATACGCAGTATTTT. It yields the protein CASSRNLVDTQYF.

V is TRBV5-4 and J is TRBJ2-7; D unresolved. Germline CDR1 reads SGHNT; CDR2 reads YYREEE (reference sequence). V was clipped by 0 bases and J by 3 bases, with 7 bases between them. This CDR3 has 13 amino acids. DNA of the CDR3: TGTGCCAGCAGCTTGGCAGCGAACTACGAGCAGTACTTC. Translated, it gives CASSLAANYEQYF.

This clone appeared a single time. The gene calls are TRBV7-9 and TRBJ1-5; D is uncertain. Deletions cut 2 bases from V and 0 bases from J, with 5 bases between. The CDR3 runs to 14 residues. CDR1 is SEHNR and CDR2 is FQNEAQ in the germline V gene (reference sequence). The CDR3 region has the DNA TGTGCCAGCAGCTTAAGCGATAGCAATCAGCCCCAGCATTTT. Its translation: CASSLSDSNQPQHF.

The rearrangement joins TRBV9 to TRBJ2-1, with D possibly called TRBD1 or TRBD2 (5 bases each). The germline gives CDR1 SGDLS, CDR2 YYNGEE. The V gene lost 3 bases and the J gene lost 8 bases, with 15 bases spanning the gap. The length of the CDR3 is 14 residues. CDR3 protein: CASSAAGRDHEQFF. CDR3 bases: TGTGCCAGCAGCGCCGCGGGTCGGGACCATGAGCAGTTCTTC.

The V call is TRBV4-1, the J call TRBJ1-5; 9 nucleotides line up with TRBD1. The CDR3 is made up of 15 amino acids. J gave up 6 bases and V 2 bases, and 5 bases lay outside the gene matches. The germline CDR1 and CDR2 sequences are MGHRA and YSYEKL. The CDR3 region is CASSQLGQGLQPQHF. DNA of the CDR3: TGCGCCAGCAGCCAACTGGGACAGGGACTTCAGCCCCAGCATTTT.

The sample holds a few counts of this clone. V is TRBV19 and J is TRBJ2-1; D perhaps matches TRBD1 (6 bases). Germline V lookup: CDR1 LNHDA, CDR2 SQIVND (reference sequence). The germline V and J ends were trimmed by 0 bases and 6 bases, with 21 bases remaining between them. CDR3 length: 18 amino acids. The DNA of the CDR3 is TGTGCCAGTAGTATAGATCCCCCGACAGGTGGCCGGGGCAATGAGCAGTTCTTC. This codes for CASSIDPPTGGRGNEQFF.